A single sample is the source of the 28 T cell receptor beta chains below, sequenced in a study of blood T cell repertoires in COVID-19. Sequencing was performed with immunoSEQ multiplex PCR; in TCRdb, only in-frame clones are kept and a portion is missing. The sample consists of under 90,000 clones, roughly 80% of them appearing once. The sample taken for sequencing was peripheral blood. The receptors here all came from a man older than 75 with acute or convalescent COVID-19.

This clone was counted once. V is TRBV5-5 and J is TRBJ1-1, with D possibly TRBD1 on 6 matching bases. The V gene's germline CDR1 is SGHKS and CDR2 YYEKEE (reference sequence). CDR3 length: 15 amino acids. Trimming cost V 4 bases and J 0 bases, with 13 bases left between them. The chain's CDR3 is CASSRRQAMNTEAFF. CDR3 DNA: TGTGCCAGCAGCAGACGACAGGCTATGAACACTGAAGCTTTCTTT. The whole variable domain, filled in from reference TRBV5-5 and TRBJ1-1, reads DAGVTQSPTHLIKTRGQQVTLRCSPISGHKSVSWYQQVLGQGPQFIFQYYEKEERGRGNFPDRFSARQFPNYSSELNVNALLLGDSALYLCASSRRQAMNTEAFFGQGTRLTVV.

The V and J genes are TRBV11-2 and TRBJ2-1, with TRBD2 identical over 11 bases. The V segment lost 2 bases and the J segment 4 bases; nucleotides outside the gene matches: 13. Germline V CDR1 and CDR2: SGHAT, FQNNGV. This CDR3 spans 19 amino acids. The CDR3 is CASSLPASGGLRVYNEQFF. The CDR3, as DNA: TGTGCCAGCAGCTTACCGGCTAGCGGGGGGCTGAGGGTTTACAATGAGCAGTTCTTC.

The rearrangement joins TRBV3-1 (or the pseudogene TRBV3-2) to TRBJ2-5; 10 nucleotides agree with TRBD2. Germline V gives CDR1 LGHDT, CDR2 YNNKEL (reference sequence). V lost 4 bases to trimming and J lost 3 bases; unmatched junction nucleotides: 20. The CDR3 is 20 amino acids. The CDR3 region is CASSPLEEASGGGPKETQYF. For the CDR3, the DNA is TGTGCCAGCAGCCCCCTCGAGGAAGCTAGCGGGGGAGGACCTAAAGAGACCCAGTACTTC.

CDR3 nucleotides: TGTGCCAGCAGCTTAGACGCGGGGACAGGGAGTTTCGAGCAGTACTTC. Encoded protein: CASSLDAGTGSFEQYF. The chain recombines TRBV7-9 with TRBJ2-7; 9 bases align to TRBD1. CDR1 SEHNR and CDR2 FQNEAQ come from the germline V gene (reference sequence). With V trimmed by 1 base and J by 6 bases, 10 bases remained unmatched. The CDR3 covers 16 residues.

This clone was found a few times. CDR3 DNA: TGCGCCAGCAGCGGACAGGGGGCAACAGATACGCAGTATTTT. Protein: CASSGQGATDTQYF. The chain joins TRBV5-1 to TRBJ2-3; 11 positions agree with TRBD1. With 4 bases clipped from V and 3 bases from J, the junction kept 1 base outside the gene matches. Germline CDR1 and CDR2: SGHRS and YFSETQ. The CDR3 contains 14 residues.

The chain links TRBV9 to TRBJ1-4; no firm D call. The CDR3 totals 14 residues. CDR1 and CDR2 (germline): SGDLS, YYNGEE. Trimming removed 7 bases at V and 1 base at J, with 11 bases between. This CDR3 is CASGLPGTNEKLFF. The CDR3 DNA follows: TGTGCCAGCGGATTGCCGGGAACTAATGAAAAACTGTTTTTT.

The chain uses TRBV6-5 and TRBJ1-6, with TRBD1 identical over 7 bases. The V gene's germline CDR1 is MNHEY and CDR2 SVGAGI. The trim removed 5 bases at V and 10 bases at J, leaving 8 bases unmatched. The CDR3 is made up of 14 amino acids. CDR3 amino acids: CASSRGTERSPLHF. CDR3 coding DNA: TGTGCCAGCAGTCGAGGGACAGAGAGGTCACCCCTCCACTTT.

The table lists this clone with a few counts. The chain uses TRBV6-5 and TRBJ1-1; possibly TRBD1 for D (6 bases). V was pared by 3 bases and J by 8 bases, with 13 bases between. Germline V gene lookup returns CDR1 MNHEY and CDR2 SVGAGI. This CDR3 has 13 residues. CDR3 nucleotides: TGTGCCAGCAGTTATTTCAGGGGTTGGGAAGCTTTCTTT. Its protein product is CASSYFRGWEAFF.

This clone was detected only once. The rearrangement links TRBV28 to TRBJ1-2, with D perhaps TRBD1 (6 bases). Per the germline V gene, CDR1 is MDHEN and CDR2 is SYDVKM. V was pared by 5 bases and J by 9 bases, with 13 bases between. This CDR3 spans 12 amino acids. This CDR3 reads CASSLEGVSYTF. In DNA form, the CDR3 reads TGTGCCAGCAGTCTTGAGGGGGTGAGCTACACCTTC.

This chain links TRBV3-1 (or the pseudogene TRBV3-2) with TRBJ1-1; weak D call: TRBD1 (6 bases). The V gene lost 6 bases and the J gene lost 5 bases, with 19 bases spanning the gap. CDR3 length: 15 amino acids. Germline assignment: CDR1 LGHDT and CDR2 YNNKEL (reference sequence). The CDR3 DNA is TGTGCCAGCAGACCTGCGACAGGTAGAGGAACTGAAGCTTTCTTT. This encodes CASRPATGRGTEAFF.

The chain joins TRBV9 to TRBJ2-1; 9 bases are a match to TRBD1. The CDR3 totals 15 residues. Trimming took 7 bases from V and 3 from J; bases not matched to a gene: 8. Germline V gene lookup returns CDR1 SGDLS and CDR2 YYNGEE. The CDR3 reads CASATGTGNYNEQFF. In nucleotides, the CDR3 is TGTGCCAGCGCGACCGGGACAGGGAACTACAATGAGCAGTTCTTC.

The rearrangement uses TRBV29-1 and TRBJ2-7; 9 bases are shared with TRBD2. The CDR3 has 13 amino acids. Trimming cost V 3 bases and J 4 bases; bases outside gene matches: 4. The germline V gene has CDR1 SQVTM and CDR2 ANQGSEA. DNA of the CDR3: TGCAGCGTTGACATTAGCGGGAGTTACGAGCAGTACTTC. Encoded protein: CSVDISGSYEQYF.

J is TRBJ2-2 and V is TRBV7-2, with TRBD1 matching 7 bases. This CDR3 has 16 residues. Looked up from germline, CDR1 is SGHTA and CDR2 is FQGNSA. V trimming: 5 bases; J trimming: 3 bases; junction bases outside the gene matches: 9. CDR3 protein: CASSPWTGTDTGELFF. DNA for the CDR3: TGTGCCAGCAGCCCATGGACCGGGACAGACACCGGGGAGCTGTTTTTT.

This clone was detected many times. The chain has TRBV28 and TRBJ1-2, with 7 bases lining up with TRBD1. This CDR3 spans 15 amino acids. The germline V gene has CDR1 MDHEN and CDR2 SYDVKM. After removal of 4 bases from V and 4 bases from J, the junction contained 9 bases not matched to a gene. CDR3 region: CASSSTGSGSYGYTF. CDR3 coding DNA: TGTGCCAGCAGTTCGACAGGGAGTGGAAGCTATGGCTACACCTTC.

This rearrangement joins TRBV5-4 to TRBJ1-4, with TRBD1 as a possible D gene (6 bases). CDR3 length: 15 residues. V was trimmed by 1 base and J by 5 bases, leaving 12 bases between them. Germline V gives CDR1 SGHNT, CDR2 YYREEE (reference sequence). The CDR3 nucleotides are TGTGCCAGCAGCTTGTCGACAGGCTGGAATGAAAAACTGTTTTTT. Translated, it gives CASSLSTGWNEKLFF.

This clone was seen more than once but under ten times. This chain connects TRBV9 to TRBJ2-2, with 11 bases fitting TRBD2. J lost 6 bases, V lost 0 bases, and 13 bases had no gene match. The germline V gene encodes CDR1 SGDLS and CDR2 YYNGEE. This CDR3 is built from 19 residues. CDR3 in DNA: TGTGCCAGCAGCGTAGAAAAGGGGGCCCCGGGACTAGCGGCCGGGGAGCTGTTTTTT. Protein product: CASSVEKGAPGLAAGELFF.

This chain uses TRBV3-1 (or the pseudogene TRBV3-2) with TRBJ1-4; tentatively, D is TRBD1 (5 bases). Per germline, CDR1 LGHDT and CDR2 YNNKEL (reference sequence). The germline V and J ends were trimmed by 4 bases and 8 bases, with 23 bases remaining between them. The CDR3 is 17 amino acids. CDR3 protein: CASSLGILQGGYEKLFF. DNA of the CDR3: TGTGCCAGCAGCCTGGGAATTTTGCAGGGAGGTTACGAAAAACTGTTTTTT.

The chain recombines TRBV18 with TRBJ2-3; tentatively, D is TRBD1 (6 bases). This CDR3 region has 14 residues. Trimming took off 4 bases at V and 4 bases at J, with 12 bases between the two ends. The germline V gene has CDR1 KGHSH and CDR2 LQKENI. The CDR3 loop is CASSLHKGADTQYF. The CDR3 DNA sequence: TGTGCCAGCTCACTACATAAGGGGGCAGATACGCAGTATTTT.

The genes are TRBV6-1 and TRBJ2-1, with D possibly matching TRBD1 (5 bases). The ends were cut back, 2 bases at V and 4 bases at J, with 15 bases in the middle. The germline V gene has CDR1 MNHNS and CDR2 SASEGT. The CDR3 totals 16 residues. CDR3 loop: CASSERARELYNEQFF. The CDR3 region has the DNA TGTGCCAGCAGTGAACGGGCCAGGGAATTGTACAATGAGCAGTTCTTC.

V gene TRBV14 combines with J gene TRBJ1-3; D may be TRBD1 (6 bases). Trimming left V 4 bases short and J 2 bases short, with 12 bases between. CDR3 length: 15 amino acids. Germline CDR1 is SGHDN and CDR2 is FVKESK. The CDR3 nucleotides are TGTGCCAGCAGCCTCCTACAGGGCGCTGGAAACACCATATATTTT. Translated, it gives CASSLLQGAGNTIYF.

The chain employs TRBV5-4 and TRBJ1-4; 8 bases fit TRBD1. Trimming removed 4 bases from V and 8 bases from J; junction bases left unmatched: 4. CDR1 is SGHNT, CDR2 YYREEE, per germline (reference sequence). This CDR3 contains 13 residues. The CDR3 here is CASSDDRGEKLFF. The CDR3 DNA reads TGTGCCAGCAGCGACGACAGGGGCGAAAAACTGTTTTTT.

This chain joins TRBV3-1 (or the pseudogene TRBV3-2) and TRBJ1-6; TRBD1 matches at 8 bases. Germline V CDR1 and CDR2: LGHDT, YNNKEL (reference sequence). This CDR3 has 16 amino acids. The V gene end was trimmed by 4 bases and the J gene end by 10 bases; junction bases not matched to a gene: 12. The CDR3 DNA sequence: TGTGCCAGCAGCCTTTCTGGGCAGGGGGCTGTGTCACCCCTCCACTTT. Its translation is CASSLSGQGAVSPLHF.

The gene calls are TRBV3-1 (or the pseudogene TRBV3-2) and TRBJ2-6, with unresolved D. Trimming stripped 2 bases from V and 0 bases from J, with 8 bases between. CDR3 length: 16 residues. Germline V lookup: CDR1 LGHDT, CDR2 YNNKEL (reference sequence). CDR3 coding DNA: TGTGCCAGCAGCCAACGGTCCCGCTCTGGGGCCAACGTCCTGACTTTC. Its protein product is CASSQRSRSGANVLTF.

V is TRBV7-2 and J is TRBJ2-2; D remains ambiguous. CDR1 and CDR2 from the germline V gene are SGHTA and FQGNSA. The CDR3 contains 13 residues. Deletions cut 0 bases from V and 4 bases from J, with 3 bases between. Written as DNA, the CDR3 is TGTGCCAGCAGCTTAGCTCTCACCGGGGAGCTGTTTTTT. Its translation is CASSLALTGELFF.

The chain carries TRBV7-2 and TRBJ1-2; 11 bases agree with TRBD1. J gave up 4 bases and V 5 bases, and 3 bases lay outside the gene matches. CDR1 SGHTA and CDR2 FQGNSA come from the germline V gene. This CDR3 has 14 residues. The CDR3 DNA reads as TGTGCCAGCAGCCCCGGACAGGGGGCCTATGGCTACACCTTC. Translation gives CASSPGQGAYGYTF.

V and J are TRBV11-1 and TRBJ1-1; 11 nucleotides agree with TRBD1. The CDR3 sequence is 16 residues long. CDR1 is SGHAT and CDR2 is FQDESV in the germline V gene (reference sequence). J was trimmed by 2 bases and V by 5 bases; bases with no gene match: 7. CDR3 DNA: TGTGCCAGCAGCGCATGGACAGGGGGCAGCAACACTGAAGCTTTCTTT. Protein sequence: CASSAWTGGSNTEAFF.

The chain combines TRBV28 with TRBJ1-2, with D possibly TRBD1 on 5 matching bases. The CDR3 is made up of 14 amino acids. Germline V gene sequence: CDR1 MDHEN, CDR2 SYDVKM. V was pared by 4 bases and J by 2 bases, with 11 bases between. The CDR3 DNA follows: TGTGCCAGCAGTTCGGGCAGGGTAAACTATGGCTACACCTTC. The encoded protein is CASSSGRVNYGYTF.

This clone was counted between two and nine times. The same CDR3 arises from other DNA sequences in this sample as well. The genes are TRBV6-2 or TRBV6-3 and TRBJ1-1; 7 nucleotides agree with TRBD1. This CDR3 has 16 residues. V lost 2 bases to trimming and J lost 1 base; unmatched junction nucleotides: 7. Germline loops: CDR1 MNHEY, CDR2 SVGEGT. The DNA for the CDR3 is TGTGCCAGCAGTTACCCTAGGACAGGAGCGAACACTGAAGCTTTCTTT. It codes for CASSYPRTGANTEAFF.